The 30 T cell receptor beta chains given below trace back to one sample, sequenced in a study of shared clonotypes between healthy human individuals (dated by TCRdb to 2018 to 2020). The method behind the library was the immunoSEQ multiplex PCR assay. What TCRdb holds here is the immuneACCESS table cut down to in-frame rearrangements. Part of the clones is not present; checked against another copy, under half of the missing clones reflect an unresolved V gene, and the others are unexplained. The sample includes about 480,000 clones, with nearly 80% observed a single time. Under 15% of the sample belongs to the ten largest clones. Material for sequencing was PBMCs. The receptors come from a middle-aged woman in good health. Some clones in this sample may be carry-over from other donors' samples.

The CDR3 is CASKVSGSTDTQYF. The CDR3 DNA is TGTGCCAGCAAGGTTAGCGGGAGCACAGATACGCAGTATTTT. The chain employs TRBV2 and TRBJ2-3; TRBD2 matches at 7 bases. Germline V CDR1 and CDR2: SNHLY, FYNNEI. V was pared by 7 bases and J by 0 bases, with 4 bases of the junction left unmatched. The CDR3 is 14 residues long. The full variable domain, rest sourced from reference TRBV2 and TRBJ2-3, is EPEVTQTPSHQVTQMGQEVILRCVPISNHLYFYWYRQILGQKVEFLVSFYNNEISEKSEIFDDQFSVERPDGSNFTLKIRSTKLEDSAMYFCASKVSGSTDTQYFGPGTRLTVL.

The DNA of the CDR3 is TGCGCCAGCAGCTTGCAGGTGGACAATGAGCAGTTCTTC. Translating gives CASSLQVDNEQFF. The V gene is TRBV5-1, the J gene TRBJ2-1; the D is unclear. The CDR3 covers 13 residues. With 1 base removed from V and 5 bases from J, the gap between germline ends came to 7 bases. Germline V lookup: CDR1 SGHRS, CDR2 YFSETQ.

The V gene is TRBV11-2, the J gene TRBJ2-1, with TRBD2 matching 8 bases. V was clipped by 5 bases and J by 6 bases; unmatched bases: 3. The germline gives CDR1 SGHAT, CDR2 FQNNGV. This CDR3 has 13 amino acids. The CDR3 sequence: CASSEGLVNEQFF. CDR3 in DNA: TGTGCCAGCAGCGAGGGACTAGTCAATGAGCAGTTCTTC.

A few counts support this clone. This chain links TRBV7-2 with TRBJ2-1, with 10 bases aligning to TRBD2. Germline V gene lookup returns CDR1 SGHTA and CDR2 FQGNSA. V dropped 3 bases and J dropped 9; count of bases not matched to a gene: 11. The CDR3 consists of 16 residues. The CDR3 sequence is CASSLSHLAGGSEQFF. The DNA for the CDR3 is TGTGCCAGCAGCTTGAGTCATTTAGCGGGAGGTAGTGAGCAGTTCTTC.

The rearrangement links TRBV6-1 to TRBJ2-5; D is unclear. TRBJ2-7 matches the DNA end more closely, so the J call is doubtful. The CDR3 loop spans 12 amino acids. Per the germline V gene, CDR1 is MNHNS and CDR2 is SASEGT. The CDR3 DNA reads as TGTGCCAGCGGGTACAGTGGGTACGAGCAGTACTTC. Translated: CASGYSGYEQYF.

In this sample, this clone turned up once. The chain combines TRBV6-6 with TRBJ1-5; TRBD1 matches at 11 bases. Germline loops: CDR1 MNHNY, CDR2 SVGAGI (reference sequence). The CDR3 loop spans 15 amino acids. Trimming took 6 bases from V and 1 from J; bases not matched to a gene: 2. The CDR3 is CASRGDRGSNQPQHF. DNA for the CDR3: TGTGCCAGCAGGGGGGACAGGGGGAGCAATCAGCCCCAGCATTTT.

J is TRBJ2-2 and V is TRBV6-4; 7 bases fit TRBD2. The germline V gene encodes CDR1 MRHNA and CDR2 SNTAGT. The V and J ends lost 3 bases and 4 bases, in that order; junction bases with no gene match: 14. The length of the CDR3 is 18 residues. CDR3 nucleotides: TGTGCCAGCAGTGATGGGTCCCCAGGACTAGAGGCCACCGGGGAGCTGTTTTTT. It codes for CASSDGSPGLEATGELFF.

The chain couples TRBV19 to TRBJ1-5, with 7 bases aligning to TRBD1. V lost 4 bases, J lost 4 bases, and 7 bases stayed unmatched. Germline V gene sequence: CDR1 LNHDA, CDR2 SQIVND (reference sequence). The CDR3 covers 15 residues. The CDR3 here is CASSTRDSPNQPQHF. The CDR3 coding sequence is TGTGCCAGTAGTACCCGGGACAGCCCGAATCAGCCCCAGCATTTT.

J is TRBJ2-1 and V is TRBV6-5; 7 bases are a match to TRBD2. This CDR3 contains 15 residues. With 0 bases clipped from V and 2 bases from J, the junction kept 1 base outside the gene matches. Per the germline V gene, CDR1 is MNHEY and CDR2 is SVGAGI. As DNA, the CDR3 is TGTGCCAGCAGTTACTCAGCGGGAACCTACAATGAGCAGTTCTTC. This translates into CASSYSAGTYNEQFF.

The chain combines TRBV6-4 with TRBJ2-2; D might be TRBD1 (5 bases). The germline gives CDR1 MRHNA, CDR2 SNTAGT. The CDR3 spans 14 residues. V was shortened by 3 bases and J by 2 bases, with 7 bases between the two germline ends. The CDR3 sequence is CASSEDRNTGELFF. The CDR3 region has the DNA TGTGCCAGCAGTGAAGACAGAAACACCGGGGAGCTGTTTTTT.

Regarding this clone: Other DNA sequences from this sample encode an identical CDR3 as well. This chain connects TRBV16 to TRBJ1-1; perhaps TRBD1 as D (6 bases). CDR3 length: 14 amino acids. Germline loops: CDR1 KGHSY, CDR2 FQNENV. Between the trimmed V and J ends, which lost 5 bases and 4 bases, there was a span of 14 bases. The CDR3 nucleotides are TGTGCCAGCAGCAACTCGGGGGCAGGCACTGAAGCTTTCTTT. Its protein is CASSNSGAGTEAFF.

The rearrangement links TRBV4-3 to TRBJ2-1, with D possibly being TRBD2 (6 bases). V lost 0 bases to trimming and J lost 2 bases, with 8 bases between them. CDR1 and CDR2 from the germline V gene are LGHNA and YSLEER. The CDR3 spans 15 residues. The CDR3 sequence is CASSQDRETYNEQFF. The CDR3 DNA sequence: TGCGCCAGCAGCCAAGATCGGGAGACCTACAATGAGCAGTTCTTC.

The gene calls are TRBV4-3 and TRBJ2-7; 13 nucleotides line up with TRBD2. Per the germline V gene, CDR1 is LGHNA and CDR2 is YSLEER. After removal of 3 bases from V and 3 bases from J, the junction contained 17 bases not matched to a gene. This CDR3 has 20 amino acids. This CDR3 is CASSHKIGGTSGTLGYEQYF. DNA for the CDR3: TGCGCCAGCAGCCACAAAATTGGTGGGACTAGCGGGACCCTGGGCTACGAGCAGTACTTC.

The chain carries TRBV10-3 and TRBJ2-1, with 8 positions matching TRBD2. Trimming removed 6 bases from V and 10 bases from J; junction bases left unmatched: 11. The CDR3 runs 14 residues. Germline assignment: CDR1 ENHRY and CDR2 SYGVKD. This CDR3 reads CAIRPGAGDLEQFF. In DNA form, the CDR3 reads TGTGCCATCAGGCCAGGAGCGGGAGATCTAGAGCAGTTCTTC.

The table lists this clone with a few counts. The chain links TRBV7-9 to TRBJ2-3; D perhaps matches TRBD2 (5 bases). The CDR3 extends over 15 amino acids. Germline V lookup: CDR1 SEHNR, CDR2 FQNEAQ (reference sequence). Trimming took 1 base from V and 0 from J, leaving 8 bases between them. The CDR3 DNA follows: TGTGCCAGCAGCTTAGATTTAGCGAGCACAGATACGCAGTATTTT. This sequence encodes CASSLDLASTDTQYF. Variable domain in full (rest from reference TRBV7-9 and TRBJ2-3): DTGVSQNPRHKITKRGQNVTFRCDPISEHNRLYWYRQTLGQGPEFLTYFQNEAQLEKSRLLSDRFSAERPKGSFSTLEIQRTEQGDSAMYLCASSLDLASTDTQYFGPGTRLTVL.

The chain has TRBV7-9 and TRBJ2-3; D unresolved. This CDR3 spans 15 amino acids. Trimming removed 4 bases at V and 0 bases at J, with 11 bases between. The germline V gene has CDR1 SEHNR and CDR2 FQNEAQ (reference sequence). The CDR3 loop reads CASSSRLGSTDTQYF. The DNA of the CDR3 is TGTGCCAGCAGCTCCAGGCTGGGGAGCACAGATACGCAGTATTTT.

The V call is TRBV11-2, the J call TRBJ2-1; tentative D call: TRBD1 (6 bases). V lost 4 bases to trimming and J lost 9 bases, with 19 bases between them. Germline V CDR1 and CDR2: SGHAT, FQNNGV. CDR3 length: 15 residues. This chain's CDR3 is CASSSPLGTLGEQFF. As DNA, the CDR3 is TGTGCCAGCAGCTCGCCTCTCGGGACACTCGGTGAGCAGTTCTTC.

To note about this clone: Relative to the germline gene, one junction end is altered; a read error may explain this. The genes are TRBV19 and TRBJ2-5, with D unclear. Germline lookup yields CDR1 LNHDA and CDR2 SQIVND (reference sequence). CDR3 length equals 14 residues. CDR3 nucleotides: TGTACCAGTAGTATAGATGGTAGACGGGAGACCCAGTACTTC. Encoded protein: CTSSIDGRRETQYF.

The CDR3 DNA follows: TGTGCCAGCAGCCCCAGACTAGCGGGGGCTGGGTCCTACAATGAGCAGTTCTTC. Encoded protein: CASSPRLAGAGSYNEQFF. This rearrangement joins TRBV7-2 to TRBJ2-1, with 12 bases that match TRBD2. The CDR3 runs to 18 residues. V trimming: 5 bases; J trimming: 1 base; junction bases outside the gene matches: 9. The germline gives CDR1 SGHTA, CDR2 FQGNSA.

The V call is TRBV27, the J call TRBJ2-5; 7 positions match TRBD1. This CDR3 is 14 amino acids long. The V segment lost 4 bases and the J segment 7 bases; nucleotides outside the gene matches: 9. Germline loops: CDR1 MNHEY, CDR2 SMNVEV (reference sequence). CDR3 sequence reads: CASSSTTGKGTQYF. In DNA form, the CDR3 reads TGTGCCAGCAGTTCTACGACAGGGAAGGGGACCCAGTACTTC.

The J gene is TRBJ1-2, the V gene TRBV7-2; 7 positions agree with TRBD1. The CDR3 spans 17 residues. Germline V gives CDR1 SGHTA, CDR2 FQGNSA. With V trimmed by 0 bases and J by 5 bases, 12 bases remained unmatched. CDR3: CASSLARLQGIGYGYTF. In DNA, the CDR3 is TGTGCCAGCAGCTTAGCCAGATTACAGGGGATCGGTTATGGCTACACCTTC.

The chain joins TRBV5-8 to TRBJ1-5; 8 bases line up with TRBD1. There are 14 residues in the CDR3. Germline CDR1 SGHTS, CDR2 YDEGEE. V lost 4 bases to trimming and J lost 7 bases; unmatched junction nucleotides: 7. CDR3 sequence (DNA): TGTGCCAGCAGCCAGGACAGGGTTTTGCAGCCCCAGCATTTT. Residues: CASSQDRVLQPQHF. The variable domain in full, with the rest retrieved from reference TRBV5-8 and TRBJ1-5, is EAGVTQSPTHLIKTRGQQATLRCSPISGHTSVYWYQQALGLGLQFLLWYDEGEERNRGNFPPRFSGRQFPNYSSELNVNALELEDSALYLCASSQDRVLQPQHFGDGTRLSIL.

V gene TRBV19 combines with J gene TRBJ2-1, with a tentative D call TRBD1 (5 bases). This CDR3 has 14 residues. Germline V gene lookup returns CDR1 LNHDA and CDR2 SQIVND (reference sequence). Trimming shortened V by 3 bases and J by 5 bases, and 11 bases separated the two germline ends. The CDR3 spells CASSILTDNNEQFF. The CDR3 coding sequence is TGTGCCAGTAGTATCTTGACAGATAACAATGAGCAGTTCTTC.

The chain couples TRBV27 to TRBJ2-4, with a tentative D call TRBD2 (5 bases). Looked up from germline, CDR1 is MNHEY and CDR2 is SMNVEV (reference sequence). The CDR3 has 14 amino acids. Trimming left V 3 bases short and J 3 bases short, with 9 bases between. The CDR3 nucleotides read TGTGCCAGCAGTTTCAGCGGCGGCAAAAACATTCAGTACTTC. It encodes CASSFSGGKNIQYF.

The chain carries TRBV11-2 and TRBJ2-7; no clear D. Trimming took 1 base from V and 3 from J, leaving 4 bases between them. Per the germline V gene, CDR1 is SGHAT and CDR2 is FQNNGV. This CDR3 region has 12 residues. The CDR3 loop is CASSLGFYEQYF. DNA of the CDR3: TGTGCCAGCAGCTTAGGCTTCTACGAGCAGTACTTC.

The chain carries TRBV15 and TRBJ1-1, with TRBD1 as a possible D gene (6 bases). Trimming stripped 5 bases from V and 8 bases from J, with 18 bases between. The CDR3 has 14 residues. Germline V gene sequence: CDR1 LNHNV, CDR2 YYDKDF (reference sequence). Here the CDR3 reads CATSPRGQTGEAFF. The CDR3 coding sequence is TGTGCCACCAGCCCACGGGGGCAGACAGGAGAAGCTTTCTTT.

This chain joins TRBV5-1 and TRBJ2-7; D is uncertain. The germline CDR1 and CDR2 sequences are SGHRS and YFSETQ. The CDR3 extends over 15 amino acids. Trimming pared 0 bases from V and 3 bases from J, leaving 13 bases between. The CDR3 sequence: CASSLVPGPGYEQYF. CDR3 nucleotides: TGCGCCAGCAGCTTGGTCCCCGGGCCCGGCTACGAGCAGTACTTC. The full variable domain, in which reference TRBV5-1 and TRBJ2-7 provide the parts outside the CDR3, is KAGVTQTPRYLIKTRGQQVTLSCSPISGHRSVSWYQQTPGQGLQFLFEYFSETQRNKGNFPGRFSGRQFSNSRSEMNVSTLELGDSALYLCASSLVPGPGYEQYFGPGTRLTVT.

The V gene is TRBV19, the J gene TRBJ2-7; D possibly matches TRBD1 or TRBD2 (5 bases each). Germline-derived CDR1 and CDR2 are LNHDA and SQIVND (reference sequence). Deletions cut 5 bases from V and 4 bases from J, with 18 bases between. The CDR3 runs to 15 residues. In DNA form, the CDR3 reads TGTGCCAGTAGTCAGGGACCCCCGGAGGAATACGAGCAGTACTTC. Translated, it gives CASSQGPPEEYEQYF. The variable domain in full, with the rest retrieved from reference TRBV19 and TRBJ2-7, is DGGITQSPKYLFRKEGQNVTLSCEQNLNHDAMYWYRQDPGQGLRLIYYSQIVNDFQKGDIAEGYSVSREKKESFPLTVTSAQKNPTAFYLCASSQGPPEEYEQYFGPGTRLTVT.

This clone was seen a few times. Other nucleotide sequences in the sample specify the same CDR3. The DNA of the CDR3 is TGTGCCTGGAGGCCGAAGTTAGGACCCGGCGGGGATGAAGCTTTCTTT. Protein sequence: CAWRPKLGPGGDEAFF. The rearrangement links TRBV30 to TRBJ1-1; the D is unclear. CDR3 length: 16 amino acids. Per the germline V gene, CDR1 is GTSNPN and CDR2 is SVGIG (reference sequence). V was pared by 3 bases and J by 7 bases, with 24 bases between.

The V call is TRBV29-1, the J call TRBJ2-5; D is unresolved. Germline CDR1 and CDR2: SQVTM and ANQGSEA. This CDR3 contains 13 residues. Trimming removed 2 bases at V and 4 bases at J, with 11 bases between. CDR3 bases: TGCAGCGTTGAATCTCGGGCAGGAGAGACCCAGTACTTC. It is translated as CSVESRAGETQYF.